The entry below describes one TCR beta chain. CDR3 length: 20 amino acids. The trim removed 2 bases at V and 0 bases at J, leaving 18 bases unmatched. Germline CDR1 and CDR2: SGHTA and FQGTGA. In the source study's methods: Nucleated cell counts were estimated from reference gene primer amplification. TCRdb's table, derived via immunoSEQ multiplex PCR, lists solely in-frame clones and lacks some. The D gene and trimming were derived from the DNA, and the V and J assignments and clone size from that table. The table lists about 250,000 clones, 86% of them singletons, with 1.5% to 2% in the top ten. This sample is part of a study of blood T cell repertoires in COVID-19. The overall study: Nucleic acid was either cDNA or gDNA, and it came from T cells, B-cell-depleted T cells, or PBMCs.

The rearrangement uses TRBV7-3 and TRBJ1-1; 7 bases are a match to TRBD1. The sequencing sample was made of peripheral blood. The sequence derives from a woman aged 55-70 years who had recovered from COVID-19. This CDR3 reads CASSLVPAGGLGGLNTEAFF. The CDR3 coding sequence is TGTGCCAGCAGCTTAGTCCCGGCAGGGGGGCTTGGAGGTCTGAACACTGAAGCTTTCTTT. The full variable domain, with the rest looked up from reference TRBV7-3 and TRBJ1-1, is GAGVSQTPSNKVTEKGKYVELRCDPISGHTALYWYRQSLGQGPEFLIYFQGTGAADDSGLPNDRFFAVRPEGSVSTLKIQRTERGDSAVYLCASSLVPAGGLGGLNTEAFFGQGTRLTVV.